A selection of T cell receptor beta chains follows, all from one sample in a study of blood T cell repertoires in COVID-19. Profiling relied on immunoSEQ multiplex PCR, and the TCRdb table lists in-frame clones only, not all of them. Of approximately 150,000 clones listed, around nine tenths are singletons. Sequenced sample: peripheral blood. Receptors were obtained from a human donor in a cohort sampled during active COVID-19. The CDR3 runs from the conserved cysteine through the conserved F or W. The D gene is left open where the match is weak. Size is omitted from some rows. Given values are once, few, many or a class for expanded clones.

j_call: TRBJ2-7
v_call: TRBV6-1
d_call: NA
clone_size: NA
cdr3_aa: CASSDHVRGPYEQYF
cdr3_nt: TGTGCCAGCAGTGACCACGTCAGGGGCCCCTACGAGCAGTACTTC

j_call: TRBJ1-1
v_call: TRBV4-1
d_call: NA
clone_size: NA
cdr3_aa: CATSRGGSTEAFF
cdr3_nt: TGCGCCACCTCCCGGGGGGGGAGCACTGAAGCTTTCTTT

j_call: TRBJ2-7
v_call: TRBV9
d_call: TRBD1
clone_size: NA
cdr3_aa: CASSPRTGGYEQYF
cdr3_nt: TGTGCCAGCAGCCCCCGGACAGGGGGCTACGAGCAGTACTTC

j_call: TRBJ2-7
v_call: TRBV25-1
d_call: NA
clone_size: once
cdr3_aa: CASRPPGHNEQYF
cdr3_nt: TGTGCCAGCAGACCCCCGGGACACAACGAGCAGTACTTC

j_call: TRBJ2-1
v_call: TRBV20-1
d_call: NA
clone_size: NA
cdr3_aa: CSAETGNEQFF
cdr3_nt: TGCAGCGCGGAAACGGGCAATGAGCAGTTCTTC

j_call: TRBJ2-7
v_call: TRBV3-1/TRBV3-2
d_call: TRBD1
clone_size: few
cdr3_aa: CASSRDRVGEQYF
cdr3_nt: TGTGCCAGCAGCCGGGACAGGGTAGGCGAGCAGTACTTC

j_call: TRBJ2-3
v_call: TRBV6-1
d_call: TRBD2
clone_size: NA
cdr3_aa: CASSELAGGLTDTQYF
cdr3_nt: TGTGCCAGCAGTGAATTAGCGGGGGGGCTCACAGATACGCAGTATTTT

j_call: TRBJ1-3
v_call: TRBV28
d_call: NA
clone_size: NA
cdr3_aa: CASSFWQGLSGNTIYF
cdr3_nt: TGTGCCAGCAGTTTCTGGCAGGGCCTCTCTGGAAACACCATATATTTT

j_call: TRBJ2-5
v_call: TRBV6-2/TRBV6-3
d_call: TRBD2
clone_size: NA
cdr3_aa: CASSKGLAGVETQYF
cdr3_nt: TGTGCCAGCAGTAAGGGACTAGCGGGGGTAGAGACCCAGTACTTC

j_call: TRBJ2-7
v_call: TRBV2
d_call: TRBD1
clone_size: NA
cdr3_aa: CASGTAIYEQYF
cdr3_nt: TGTGCCAGCGGGACAGCGATCTACGAGCAGTACTTC

j_call: TRBJ2-7
v_call: TRBV21-1
d_call: NA
clone_size: NA
cdr3_aa: CAAGVAGPDLCYEQYF
cdr3_nt: TGTGCCGCGGGGGTGGCAGGACCCGATCTTTGCTACGAGCAGTACTTC

j_call: TRBJ2-3
v_call: TRBV30
d_call: TRBD2
clone_size: NA
cdr3_aa: CALTVHLAGAWTDTQYF
cdr3_nt: TGTGCCTTGACAGTCCATTTAGCGGGAGCTTGGACAGATACGCAGTATTTT

j_call: TRBJ2-1
v_call: TRBV28
d_call: NA
clone_size: NA
cdr3_aa: CASSLAGEQFF
cdr3_nt: TGTGCCAGCAGTCTCGCGGGGGAGCAGTTCTTC

j_call: TRBJ1-1
v_call: TRBV5-6
d_call: TRBD1
clone_size: NA
cdr3_aa: CASSRWGQGDEAFF
cdr3_nt: TGTGCCAGCAGCAGATGGGGACAGGGGGATGAAGCTTTCTTT

j_call: TRBJ2-7
v_call: TRBV3-1/TRBV3-2
d_call: TRBD2
clone_size: NA
cdr3_aa: CASSLGLAGDEQYF
cdr3_nt: TGTGCCAGCAGCCTGGGACTAGCGGGAGACGAGCAGTACTTC

j_call: TRBJ1-2
v_call: TRBV6-2/TRBV6-3
d_call: NA
clone_size: NA
cdr3_aa: CASSYAGENYGYTF
cdr3_nt: TGTGCCAGCAGTTACGCAGGGGAGAACTATGGCTACACCTTC

j_call: TRBJ2-7
v_call: TRBV7-2
d_call: TRBD2
clone_size: NA
cdr3_aa: CASSTRTSGKRYYEQYF
cdr3_nt: TGTGCCAGCAGCACTCGGACTAGCGGGAAAAGATACTACGAGCAGTACTTC

j_call: TRBJ1-5
v_call: TRBV28
d_call: NA
clone_size: NA
cdr3_aa: CASSGLSNQPQHF
cdr3_nt: TGTGCCAGCAGTGGGCTTAGCAATCAGCCCCAGCATTTT

j_call: TRBJ1-2
v_call: TRBV7-2
d_call: TRBD1
clone_size: few
cdr3_aa: CASSAGTGGYGYTF
cdr3_nt: TGTGCCAGCAGCGCCGGGACAGGGGGGTATGGCTACACCTTC

j_call: TRBJ1-1
v_call: TRBV18
d_call: NA
clone_size: NA
cdr3_aa: CASSPSPGDRAAFF
cdr3_nt: TGTGCCAGCTCACCATCCCCGGGGGACCGCGCAGCTTTCTTT

j_call: TRBJ1-2
v_call: TRBV7-2
d_call: NA
clone_size: NA
cdr3_aa: CAQPRKDGINYGYTF
cdr3_nt: TGTGCTCAGCCCCGTAAAGACGGGATTAACTATGGCTACACCTTC

j_call: TRBJ2-7
v_call: TRBV29-1
d_call: NA
clone_size: NA
cdr3_aa: CSVEGVGESSYEQYF
cdr3_nt: TGCAGCGTTGAAGGGGTCGGGGAGAGCTCCTACGAGCAGTACTTC

j_call: TRBJ1-2
v_call: TRBV5-5
d_call: NA
clone_size: NA
cdr3_aa: CASSPDTSYGYTF
cdr3_nt: TGTGCCAGCAGCCCCGACACCTCCTATGGCTACACCTTC

j_call: TRBJ2-3
v_call: TRBV5-4
d_call: NA
clone_size: NA
cdr3_aa: CASSLDWAGASTDTQYF
cdr3_nt: TGTGCCAGCAGCTTGGATTGGGCGGGGGCCAGCACAGATACGCAGTATTTT

j_call: TRBJ2-3
v_call: TRBV28
d_call: TRBD2
clone_size: NA
cdr3_aa: CASSLWDLAGGPDTQYF
cdr3_nt: TGTGCCAGCAGTTTATGGGACCTAGCGGGGGGTCCAGATACGCAGTATTTT

j_call: TRBJ2-3
v_call: TRBV7-3
d_call: TRBD2
clone_size: NA
cdr3_aa: CASSRLAIRTDTQYF
cdr3_nt: TGTGCCAGCAGCCGACTAGCGATACGGACAGATACGCAGTATTTT

j_call: TRBJ2-1
v_call: TRBV6-5
d_call: TRBD1
clone_size: NA
cdr3_aa: CASSPDRGPYNEQFF
cdr3_nt: TGTGCCAGCAGTCCAGACAGGGGCCCCTACAATGAGCAGTTCTTC

j_call: TRBJ2-7
v_call: TRBV13
d_call: TRBD2
clone_size: NA
cdr3_aa: CASSLAGVTYEQYF
cdr3_nt: TGTGCCAGCAGTCTAGCGGGAGTGACCTACGAGCAGTACTTC

j_call: TRBJ2-4
v_call: TRBV19
d_call: TRBD1
clone_size: NA
cdr3_aa: CASKRDREHIQYF
cdr3_nt: TGTGCCAGTAAGCGGGACAGGGAACACATTCAGTACTTC